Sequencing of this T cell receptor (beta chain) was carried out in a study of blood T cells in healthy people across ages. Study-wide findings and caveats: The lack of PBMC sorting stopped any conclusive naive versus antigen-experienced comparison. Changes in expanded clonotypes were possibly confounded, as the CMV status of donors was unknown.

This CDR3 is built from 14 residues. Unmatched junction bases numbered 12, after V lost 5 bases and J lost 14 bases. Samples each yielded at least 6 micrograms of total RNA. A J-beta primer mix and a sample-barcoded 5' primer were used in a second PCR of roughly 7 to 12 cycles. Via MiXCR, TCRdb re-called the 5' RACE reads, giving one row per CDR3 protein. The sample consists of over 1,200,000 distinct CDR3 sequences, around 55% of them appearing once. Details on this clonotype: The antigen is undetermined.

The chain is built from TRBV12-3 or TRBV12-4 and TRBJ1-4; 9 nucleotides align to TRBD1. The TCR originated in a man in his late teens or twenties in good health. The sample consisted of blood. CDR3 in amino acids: CASSPAGQGSKLFF. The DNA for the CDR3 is TGTGCCAGCAGTCCGGCGGGACAGGGATCTAAGCTGTTTTTT.